This T cell receptor (beta chain) was recorded in a study of blood T cell repertoires in COVID-19 (TCRdb year 2020). Concerning the study at large: The collaborator samples originated in the United States, Italy and Spain and spanned the acute and convalescent phases of COVID-19. The material from the prospective study consisted of cDNA or gDNA derived from T cells, B-cell-depleted T cells, or PBMCs. Subjects who had been exposed to COVID-19, were actively infected with it, or had recovered from it provided the deeply sampled blood TCRbeta repertoires that made up the dataset. A freely available public database, intended as a resource for researchers studying the immune response to SARS-CoV-2, is where the repertoires were released. Samples came from the ongoing ImmuneRACE study (first 160 participants) plus 1,254 subjects from 6 global collaborators. The sample metadata nearly always contained a de-identified subject ID, COVID-19 status, age in years and sex. Where available, HLA class I and class II types were obtained from metadata supplied by the sample provider rather than from assay-based typing.

Collaborating institutions collected whole blood in K2EDTA tubes following their own protocols. For TCRbeta analysis, collaborators shipped samples as frozen whole blood, isolated PBMCs, or DNA extracted from either of those sample types. The V and J ends are trimmed by 0 bases and 1 base, leaving 10 bases between them. CDR1 and CDR2 are read off the germline V gene as MNHEY and SVGAGI. Its CDR3 holds 15 amino acids, cysteine through phenylalanine. Kept here is only the CDR3 DNA, which spans 45 bases and is read in frame from base 1. The immunoSEQ Assay, a bias-controlled multiplex PCR, was used to amplify TCRbeta CDR3 regions from genomic DNA. Per the source publication's procedure: Within the assay, amplification of reference gene primers was used to estimate how many nucleated cells each sample contained. Sequence reads were collapsed and filtered to measure the absolute abundance of every unique TCRbeta CDR3 rearrangement. Productive Simpson clonality was computed per sample as the square root of Simpson's diversity index over productive rearrangements. Here the immuneACCESS table is served through TCRdb, limited to in-frame sequences with V and J called. Missing clones are a known gap in these copies; in checked studies unresolved V genes cover under half, and the rest lacks a known reason. The DNA was the basis for D and trimming; V, J and clone size are from that table. The sample includes 340,000 or so clones, with 80% to 90% observed a single time. The ten largest clonotypes hold 1% of the sample.

Here is what the overall study found, with its caveats: The amount of clinical and demographic metadata varied by source and participant and was provided uncurated.

Comment on this clone: This clone's antigen is unknown. No base quality information exists; no much larger clone differs at one position. The same CDR3 can be traced to other DNA sequences in this sample.

The material sequenced was peripheral blood. The chain is made from TRBV6-5 and TRBJ2-7; the D gene cannot be named for sure. The clonotype originates from a middle-aged man with active or convalescent COVID-19. CDR3 protein: CASSYSSAYSYEQYF. The DNA sequence is TGTGCCAGCAGTTACTCCAGCGCCTATTCCTACGAGCAGTACTTC.